The 9 T cell receptor beta chains reported below all come from one sample, sequenced in a study of T-cell reconstitution after alpha-beta-depleted transplantation in children. Unique molecular identifiers were incorporated when the TCRbeta library was constructed. One entry per CDR3 protein results from TCRdb running MiXCR on the PCR reads. The data show approximately 350,000 distinct CDR3 sequences, 10% to 15% seen once. Material: PBMCs, obtained from the stem cell graft. Receptors were obtained from a human donor who donated a stem cell graft to a child with Fanconi anemia.

This clonotype was detected many times. CDR3 sequence: CASMDSDGRDEQYF. In nucleotides, the CDR3 is TGTGCCAGCATGGACTCAGACGGTAGAGACGAGCAGTACTTC. The chain combines TRBV6-4 with TRBJ2-7, with D perhaps matching TRBD2 (5 bases). The V gene lost 7 bases and the J gene lost 5 bases, with 18 bases spanning the gap. The length of the CDR3 is 14 residues. Germline CDR1 reads MRHNA; CDR2 reads SNTAGT.

The chain carries TRBV7-2 and TRBJ2-1, with a possible D match to TRBD2 (5 bases). V lost 1 base, J lost 9 bases, and 7 bases lay in between. Germline CDR1 is SGHTA and CDR2 is FQGNSA. The CDR3 consists of 12 residues. DNA for the CDR3: TGTGCCAGCAGCTTAGGGGAGATTGAGCAGTTCTTC. It yields the protein CASSLGEIEQFF.

This CDR3 is CASSHRGNNSPLHF. CDR3 in DNA: TGTGCCAGCAGTCACAGGGGGAATAATTCACCCCTCCACTTT. The chain links TRBV27 to TRBJ1-6, with 8 bases fitting TRBD1. CDR3 length equals 14 residues. Germline-derived CDR1 and CDR2 are MNHEY and SMNVEV (reference sequence). The J segment lost 5 bases and the V segment lost 5 bases, leaving 2 bases of the junction unmatched.

V gene TRBV5-1 combines with J gene TRBJ2-5; a weak D match, TRBD1 (5 bases). V gave up 4 bases and J gave up 3 bases, with 10 bases separating them. The CDR3 covers 13 residues. Germline CDR1 reads SGHRS; CDR2 reads YFSETQ. The CDR3 sequence is CASSNTGEETQYF. CDR3 DNA sequence: TGCGCCAGCAGCAATACAGGAGAAGAGACCCAGTACTTC.

The CDR3 DNA sequence: TGTGCCAGCAGCTCTCGAAGCAGGGCAAAAGGGACCCAGTACTTC. This codes for CASSSRSRAKGTQYF. This rearrangement joins TRBV7-2 to TRBJ2-5, with D possibly matching TRBD1 (5 bases). The CDR3 is 15 residues long. The germline V gene has CDR1 SGHTA and CDR2 FQGNSA. The V end lost 4 bases, the J end lost 7 bases, and 19 bases lay between the germline ends.

This clonotype was picked up many times. V gene TRBV6-5 combines with J gene TRBJ1-6, with D hard to call. CDR1 is MNHEY and CDR2 is SVGAGI in the germline V gene. Deletions cut 5 bases from V and 9 bases from J, with 11 bases between. The CDR3 contains 13 residues. The CDR3: CASSPGPTSPLHF. The CDR3 DNA reads TGTGCCAGCAGTCCCGGACCAACTTCACCCCTCCACTTT.

The V gene is TRBV11-2, the J gene TRBJ1-1, with no clear D. V lost 0 bases and J 1 base, leaving 9 bases between the germline ends. This CDR3 has 15 amino acids. Germline V gene lookup returns CDR1 SGHAT and CDR2 FQNNGV. The CDR3 region has the DNA TGTGCCAGCAGCTTAGATGGGTGGGGGAACACTGAAGCTTTCTTT. Translation gives CASSLDGWGNTEAFF.

This clonotype was seen only a few times. The chain couples TRBV4-3 to TRBJ1-6; a weak D match, TRBD1 (5 bases). The germline V gene has CDR1 LGHNA and CDR2 YSLEER. This CDR3 has 18 amino acids. Trimming took off 4 bases at V and 8 bases at J, with 24 bases between the two ends. For the CDR3, the DNA is TGCGCCAGCAGCCTAAATCGGGACCTTGGTGGGGGGTATTCACCCCTCCACTTT. This gives the protein CASSLNRDLGGGYSPLHF.

V is TRBV9 and J is TRBJ1-3; D gene unclear. The CDR3 runs to 15 residues. Germline V gene lookup returns CDR1 SGDLS and CDR2 YYNGEE. The germline V and J ends were trimmed by 0 bases and 0 bases, with 7 bases remaining between them. The CDR3 here is CASSVGPGSGNTIYF. The CDR3 DNA reads TGTGCCAGCAGCGTAGGGCCGGGCTCTGGAAACACCATATATTTT.